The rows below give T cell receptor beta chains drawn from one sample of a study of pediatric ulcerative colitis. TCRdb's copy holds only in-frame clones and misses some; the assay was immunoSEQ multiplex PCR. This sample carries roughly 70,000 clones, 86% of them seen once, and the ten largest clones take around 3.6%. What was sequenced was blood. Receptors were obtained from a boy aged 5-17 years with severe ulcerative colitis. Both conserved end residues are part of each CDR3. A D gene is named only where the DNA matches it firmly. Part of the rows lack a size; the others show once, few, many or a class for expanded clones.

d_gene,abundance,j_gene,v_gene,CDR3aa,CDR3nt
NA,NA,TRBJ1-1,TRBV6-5,CASSYVRRAYTEAFF,TGTGCCAGCAGTTACGTCCGCAGGGCTTATACTGAAGCTTTCTTT
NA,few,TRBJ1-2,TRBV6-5,CASSLNAIANYGYTF,TGTGCCAGCAGCCTAAACGCCATAGCTAACTATGGCTACACCTTC
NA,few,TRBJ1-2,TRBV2,CASSQLTGKDNYGYTF,TGTGCCAGCAGTCAGCTTACAGGGAAGGATAACTATGGCTACACCTTC
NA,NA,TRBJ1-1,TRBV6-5,CASSFASHTEAFF,TGTGCCAGCAGCTTCGCCAGCCACACTGAAGCTTTCTTT
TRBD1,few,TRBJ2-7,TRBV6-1,CASSEAGTAPYEQYF,TGTGCCAGCAGTGAAGCTGGGACAGCCCCCTACGAGCAGTACTTC
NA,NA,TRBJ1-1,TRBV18,CASSNHGGENTEAFF,TGTGCCAGCTCTAACCACGGTGGGGAGAACACTGAAGCTTTCTTT
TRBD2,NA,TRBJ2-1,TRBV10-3,CAISELGTSITEQFF,TGTGCCATCAGTGAGCTCGGGACTAGCATTACTGAGCAGTTCTTC
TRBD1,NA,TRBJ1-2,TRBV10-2,CASSPAITGGAGYTF,TGCGCCAGCAGTCCGGCCATAACAGGGGGCGCTGGCTACACCTTC
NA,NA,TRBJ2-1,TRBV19,CASSIVIGNEQFF,TGTGCCAGTAGTATAGTAATCGGCAATGAGCAGTTCTTC
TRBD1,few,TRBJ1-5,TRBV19,CASSVTGASNQPQHF,TGTGCCAGTAGTGTGACAGGGGCCAGCAATCAGCCCCAGCATTTT
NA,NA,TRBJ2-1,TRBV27,CASSYGTYYNEQFF,TGTGCCAGCAGTTACGGGACTTACTACAATGAGCAGTTCTTC
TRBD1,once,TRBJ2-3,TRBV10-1,CASSEEGAGTDTQYF,TGCGCCAGCAGTGAAGAGGGGGCTGGCACAGATACGCAGTATTTT
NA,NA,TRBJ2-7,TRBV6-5,CASSLDRYEQYF,TGTGCCAGCAGCCTTGACAGATACGAGCAGTACTTC
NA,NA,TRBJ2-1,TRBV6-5,CASSYSMARSEQFF,TGTGCCAGCAGTTACTCGATGGCCAGAAGCGAGCAGTTCTTC
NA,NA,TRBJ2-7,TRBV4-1,CASSWTGSEAEQYF,TGCGCCAGCAGCTGGACGGGGTCTGAGGCCGAGCAGTACTTC
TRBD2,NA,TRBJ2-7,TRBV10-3,CAISETSGSSNEQYF,TGTGCCATCAGTGAGACTAGCGGGAGTTCAAACGAGCAGTACTTC
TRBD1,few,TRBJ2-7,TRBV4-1,CASSLRQGALREDEQYF,TGCGCCAGCAGCCTGAGACAGGGGGCGCTAAGGGAGGACGAGCAGTACTTC
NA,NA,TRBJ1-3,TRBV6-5,CASSYSSGGAYTIYF,TGTGCCAGCAGTTACTCGAGCGGGGGCGCGTACACCATATATTTT
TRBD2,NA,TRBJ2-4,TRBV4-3,CASSQDYTWLAGGKNIQYF,TGCGCCAGCAGCCAAGATTATACGTGGCTAGCGGGAGGTAAAAACATTCAGTACTTC
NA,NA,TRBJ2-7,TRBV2,CASSELPLGEQYF,TGTGCCAGCAGTGAACTCCCCTTGGGCGAGCAGTACTTC
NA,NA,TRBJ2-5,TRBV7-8,CASSSEGRETQYF,TGTGCCAGCAGCTCAGAAGGACGAGAGACCCAGTACTTC
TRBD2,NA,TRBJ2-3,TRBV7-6,CASSLRLAGVKQDTQYF,TGTGCCAGCAGCCTCCGACTAGCGGGAGTCAAGCAAGATACGCAGTATTTT
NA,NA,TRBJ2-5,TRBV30,CAWSAAGETQYF,TGTGCCTGGAGTGCGGCCGGGGAGACCCAGTACTTC
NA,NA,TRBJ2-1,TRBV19,CASSPTGKVGNEQFF,TGTGCCAGTAGTCCAACAGGGAAGGTTGGCAATGAGCAGTTCTTC
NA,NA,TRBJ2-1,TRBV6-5,CASSYSPRWAHEQFF,TGTGCCAGCAGTTACTCGCCCAGGTGGGCTCATGAGCAGTTCTTC
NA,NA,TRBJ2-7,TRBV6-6,CASSHPWPDGEQYF,TGTGCCAGCAGTCACCCCTGGCCAGACGGGGAGCAGTACTTC
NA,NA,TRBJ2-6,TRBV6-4,CASSDSPYSGANVLTF,TGTGCCAGCAGTGACTCGCCCTACTCTGGGGCCAACGTCCTGACTTTC
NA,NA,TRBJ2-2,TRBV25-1,CASSRTDTGELFF,TGTGCCAGCAGTCGTACAGACACCGGGGAGCTGTTTTTT
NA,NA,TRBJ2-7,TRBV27,CASSLRGTYEQYF,TGTGCCAGCAGTTTGCGCGGTACCTACGAGCAGTACTTC
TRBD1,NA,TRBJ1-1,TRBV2,CASSRQGTTEAFF,TGTGCCAGCAGTAGACAGGGTACCACTGAAGCTTTCTTT
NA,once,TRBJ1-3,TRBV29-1,CSVEGGNTIYF,TGCAGCGTTGAAGGTGGAAACACCATATATTTT